The 15 T cell receptor beta chains below come from one sample, sequenced in a study of blood T cell repertoires in COVID-19. Profiling relied on immunoSEQ multiplex PCR, and the TCRdb table lists in-frame clones only, not all of them. The sample has around 120,000 clones, just under 80% seen once. The sequenced sample was peripheral blood. The receptors shown here come from a human donor in a cohort sampled during active COVID-19.

The chain has TRBV7-9 and TRBJ1-1; 8 bases fit TRBD1. CDR1 is SEHNR and CDR2 is FQNEAQ in the germline V gene (reference sequence). The junction had 3 bases not matched to a gene; V was cut back by 2 bases and J by 4 bases. The CDR3 is 14 amino acids. CDR3 nucleotides: TGTGCCAGCAGCTTACGCCAGGGGGCCACTGAAGCTTTCTTT. Translating it yields CASSLRQGATEAFF.

This chain connects TRBV28 to TRBJ2-7, with 9 bases lining up with TRBD2. The germline gives CDR1 MDHEN, CDR2 SYDVKM. The CDR3 extends over 13 amino acids. Trimming cost V 6 bases and J 5 bases; bases outside gene matches: 5. CDR3: CASSRGGANEQYF. The DNA for the CDR3 is TGTGCCAGCAGCCGCGGGGGGGCCAACGAGCAGTACTTC. The whole variable domain, filled in from reference TRBV28 and TRBJ2-7, reads DVKVTQSSRYLVKRTGEKVFLECVQDMDHENMFWYRQDPGLGLRLIYFSYDVKMKEKGDIPEGYSVSREKKERFSLILESASTNQTSMYLCASSRGGANEQYFGPGTRLTVT.

The V and J genes are TRBV28 and TRBJ2-5; possible D gene TRBD1, 5 bases. The V end lost 8 bases, the J end lost 4 bases, and 8 bases lay between the germline ends. Germline V CDR1 and CDR2: MDHEN, SYDVKM. The CDR3 is 11 amino acids. This CDR3 is CASGRVETQYF. The CDR3 nucleotides are TGTGCCAGCGGCAGGGTAGAGACCCAGTACTTC.

The V and J genes are TRBV19 and TRBJ1-2, with 7 positions matching TRBD1. This CDR3 is built from 14 residues. Germline CDR1 is LNHDA and CDR2 is SQIVND (reference sequence). V shed 0 bases and J 7 bases; nucleotides not matched to a gene: 5. CDR3 sequence (DNA): TGTGCCAGTAGTATAGACGACAGGGCGGTTGGCTACACCTTC. Amino acid sequence: CASSIDDRAVGYTF.

The rearrangement uses TRBV11-1 and TRBJ2-5; TRBD1 matches 9 bases. Trimming cost V 6 bases and J 3 bases; bases outside gene matches: 8. This CDR3 spans 15 amino acids. CDR1 is SGHAT, CDR2 FQDESV, per germline (reference sequence). The DNA of the CDR3 is TGTGCCAGCAGGGGGGGACAGGGCTTTAAAGAGACCCAGTACTTC. It translates to CASRGGQGFKETQYF.

The V call is TRBV6-1, the J call TRBJ2-5; D might be TRBD2 (5 bases). The V end was cut by 2 bases, the J end by 6 bases, with 10 bases between. Germline lookup yields CDR1 MNHNS and CDR2 SASEGT. The CDR3 is made up of 13 amino acids. CDR3 loop: CASSELRGKTQYF. The CDR3 DNA is TGTGCCAGCAGTGAATTACGGGGAAAGACCCAGTACTTC.

The J gene is TRBJ2-2, the V gene TRBV28; D might be TRBD1 (5 bases). Germline V CDR1 and CDR2: MDHEN, SYDVKM. Between the trimmed V and J ends, which lost 5 bases and 4 bases, there was a span of 11 bases. CDR3 length equals 14 residues. As DNA, the CDR3 is TGTGCCAGCAGTATCATCAGGGTCACCGGGGAGCTGTTTTTT. Translating it yields CASSIIRVTGELFF.

V is TRBV6-2 or TRBV6-3 and J is TRBJ2-5; TRBD2 matches 12 bases. Germline V gene data show CDR1 as MNHEY and CDR2 as SVGEGT. This CDR3 is built from 17 residues. V lost 6 bases, J lost 2 bases, and 10 bases stayed unmatched. The DNA of the CDR3 is TGTGCCAGCAGCCCCCGACTAGCGGGGGCCCTTCAAGAGACCCAGTACTTC. Translation: CASSPRLAGALQETQYF.

The CDR3 region is CASSPEREDGYTF. CDR3 in DNA: TGTGCCAGCTCACCTGAGAGGGAGGATGGCTACACCTTC. The chain recombines TRBV18 with TRBJ1-2; D not resolved. The CDR3 runs to 13 residues. Between the trimmed V and J ends, which lost 3 bases and 6 bases, there was a span of 11 bases. Germline-derived CDR1 and CDR2 are KGHSH and LQKENI.

This chain connects TRBV19 to TRBJ2-2; D gene uncertain. Trimming shortened V by 2 bases and J by 0 bases, and 10 bases separated the two germline ends. Germline assignment: CDR1 LNHDA and CDR2 SQIVND (reference sequence). This CDR3 contains 16 residues. CDR3 amino acids: CASSISSSANTGELFF. Here the CDR3 DNA reads TGTGCCAGTAGTATATCTAGTTCCGCGAACACCGGGGAGCTGTTTTTT.

V is TRBV7-9 and J is TRBJ2-5; 7 bases align to TRBD1. Germline V CDR1 and CDR2: SEHNR, FQNEAQ (reference sequence). V lost 10 bases and J lost 4; bases outside the gene matches: 9. CDR3 length: 13 residues. DNA of the CDR3: TGTGCCACCGTTGAGGGGGCCAGAGAGACCCAGTACTTC. Its protein is CATVEGARETQYF.

The CDR3 reads CASSVGPSPHEQYF. The CDR3 nucleotides read TGTGCCAGCAGCGTGGGCCCAAGCCCCCACGAGCAGTACTTC. The chain employs TRBV9 and TRBJ2-7; D unclear. This CDR3 region has 14 residues. The germline V gene has CDR1 SGDLS and CDR2 YYNGEE. Trimming removed 2 bases at V and 5 bases at J, with 14 bases between.

This clone appeared once. V gene TRBV7-2 combines with J gene TRBJ2-7; D not certain. CDR1 and CDR2 (germline): SGHTA, FQGNSA. V lost 0 bases and J lost 2, with 11 bases in between. This CDR3 is built from 15 residues. The CDR3 is CASSLASHQTYEQYF. CDR3 DNA sequence: TGTGCCAGCAGCTTAGCGTCACATCAGACCTACGAGCAGTACTTC.

This clone was counted between two and nine times. V gene TRBV15 combines with J gene TRBJ2-1, with 10 bases identical to TRBD2. This CDR3 has 17 amino acids. V was clipped by 5 bases and J by 9 bases; unmatched bases: 16. Germline loops: CDR1 LNHNV, CDR2 YYDKDF (reference sequence). CDR3 DNA sequence: TGTGCCACCAGCGAGGCTAGGCTAGCGGGAGAGTGGGGTGAGCAGTTCTTC. Residues: CATSEARLAGEWGEQFF.

The chain links TRBV6-5 to TRBJ1-1, with D possibly being TRBD1 (6 bases). Germline values: CDR1 MNHEY, CDR2 SVGAGI. This CDR3 is built from 14 residues. The V end was cut by 8 bases, the J end by 11 bases, with 24 bases between. The CDR3 spells CASGDILRVPLAFF. CDR3 DNA sequence: TGTGCCAGCGGGGACATTTTACGAGTACCACTGGCTTTCTTT.